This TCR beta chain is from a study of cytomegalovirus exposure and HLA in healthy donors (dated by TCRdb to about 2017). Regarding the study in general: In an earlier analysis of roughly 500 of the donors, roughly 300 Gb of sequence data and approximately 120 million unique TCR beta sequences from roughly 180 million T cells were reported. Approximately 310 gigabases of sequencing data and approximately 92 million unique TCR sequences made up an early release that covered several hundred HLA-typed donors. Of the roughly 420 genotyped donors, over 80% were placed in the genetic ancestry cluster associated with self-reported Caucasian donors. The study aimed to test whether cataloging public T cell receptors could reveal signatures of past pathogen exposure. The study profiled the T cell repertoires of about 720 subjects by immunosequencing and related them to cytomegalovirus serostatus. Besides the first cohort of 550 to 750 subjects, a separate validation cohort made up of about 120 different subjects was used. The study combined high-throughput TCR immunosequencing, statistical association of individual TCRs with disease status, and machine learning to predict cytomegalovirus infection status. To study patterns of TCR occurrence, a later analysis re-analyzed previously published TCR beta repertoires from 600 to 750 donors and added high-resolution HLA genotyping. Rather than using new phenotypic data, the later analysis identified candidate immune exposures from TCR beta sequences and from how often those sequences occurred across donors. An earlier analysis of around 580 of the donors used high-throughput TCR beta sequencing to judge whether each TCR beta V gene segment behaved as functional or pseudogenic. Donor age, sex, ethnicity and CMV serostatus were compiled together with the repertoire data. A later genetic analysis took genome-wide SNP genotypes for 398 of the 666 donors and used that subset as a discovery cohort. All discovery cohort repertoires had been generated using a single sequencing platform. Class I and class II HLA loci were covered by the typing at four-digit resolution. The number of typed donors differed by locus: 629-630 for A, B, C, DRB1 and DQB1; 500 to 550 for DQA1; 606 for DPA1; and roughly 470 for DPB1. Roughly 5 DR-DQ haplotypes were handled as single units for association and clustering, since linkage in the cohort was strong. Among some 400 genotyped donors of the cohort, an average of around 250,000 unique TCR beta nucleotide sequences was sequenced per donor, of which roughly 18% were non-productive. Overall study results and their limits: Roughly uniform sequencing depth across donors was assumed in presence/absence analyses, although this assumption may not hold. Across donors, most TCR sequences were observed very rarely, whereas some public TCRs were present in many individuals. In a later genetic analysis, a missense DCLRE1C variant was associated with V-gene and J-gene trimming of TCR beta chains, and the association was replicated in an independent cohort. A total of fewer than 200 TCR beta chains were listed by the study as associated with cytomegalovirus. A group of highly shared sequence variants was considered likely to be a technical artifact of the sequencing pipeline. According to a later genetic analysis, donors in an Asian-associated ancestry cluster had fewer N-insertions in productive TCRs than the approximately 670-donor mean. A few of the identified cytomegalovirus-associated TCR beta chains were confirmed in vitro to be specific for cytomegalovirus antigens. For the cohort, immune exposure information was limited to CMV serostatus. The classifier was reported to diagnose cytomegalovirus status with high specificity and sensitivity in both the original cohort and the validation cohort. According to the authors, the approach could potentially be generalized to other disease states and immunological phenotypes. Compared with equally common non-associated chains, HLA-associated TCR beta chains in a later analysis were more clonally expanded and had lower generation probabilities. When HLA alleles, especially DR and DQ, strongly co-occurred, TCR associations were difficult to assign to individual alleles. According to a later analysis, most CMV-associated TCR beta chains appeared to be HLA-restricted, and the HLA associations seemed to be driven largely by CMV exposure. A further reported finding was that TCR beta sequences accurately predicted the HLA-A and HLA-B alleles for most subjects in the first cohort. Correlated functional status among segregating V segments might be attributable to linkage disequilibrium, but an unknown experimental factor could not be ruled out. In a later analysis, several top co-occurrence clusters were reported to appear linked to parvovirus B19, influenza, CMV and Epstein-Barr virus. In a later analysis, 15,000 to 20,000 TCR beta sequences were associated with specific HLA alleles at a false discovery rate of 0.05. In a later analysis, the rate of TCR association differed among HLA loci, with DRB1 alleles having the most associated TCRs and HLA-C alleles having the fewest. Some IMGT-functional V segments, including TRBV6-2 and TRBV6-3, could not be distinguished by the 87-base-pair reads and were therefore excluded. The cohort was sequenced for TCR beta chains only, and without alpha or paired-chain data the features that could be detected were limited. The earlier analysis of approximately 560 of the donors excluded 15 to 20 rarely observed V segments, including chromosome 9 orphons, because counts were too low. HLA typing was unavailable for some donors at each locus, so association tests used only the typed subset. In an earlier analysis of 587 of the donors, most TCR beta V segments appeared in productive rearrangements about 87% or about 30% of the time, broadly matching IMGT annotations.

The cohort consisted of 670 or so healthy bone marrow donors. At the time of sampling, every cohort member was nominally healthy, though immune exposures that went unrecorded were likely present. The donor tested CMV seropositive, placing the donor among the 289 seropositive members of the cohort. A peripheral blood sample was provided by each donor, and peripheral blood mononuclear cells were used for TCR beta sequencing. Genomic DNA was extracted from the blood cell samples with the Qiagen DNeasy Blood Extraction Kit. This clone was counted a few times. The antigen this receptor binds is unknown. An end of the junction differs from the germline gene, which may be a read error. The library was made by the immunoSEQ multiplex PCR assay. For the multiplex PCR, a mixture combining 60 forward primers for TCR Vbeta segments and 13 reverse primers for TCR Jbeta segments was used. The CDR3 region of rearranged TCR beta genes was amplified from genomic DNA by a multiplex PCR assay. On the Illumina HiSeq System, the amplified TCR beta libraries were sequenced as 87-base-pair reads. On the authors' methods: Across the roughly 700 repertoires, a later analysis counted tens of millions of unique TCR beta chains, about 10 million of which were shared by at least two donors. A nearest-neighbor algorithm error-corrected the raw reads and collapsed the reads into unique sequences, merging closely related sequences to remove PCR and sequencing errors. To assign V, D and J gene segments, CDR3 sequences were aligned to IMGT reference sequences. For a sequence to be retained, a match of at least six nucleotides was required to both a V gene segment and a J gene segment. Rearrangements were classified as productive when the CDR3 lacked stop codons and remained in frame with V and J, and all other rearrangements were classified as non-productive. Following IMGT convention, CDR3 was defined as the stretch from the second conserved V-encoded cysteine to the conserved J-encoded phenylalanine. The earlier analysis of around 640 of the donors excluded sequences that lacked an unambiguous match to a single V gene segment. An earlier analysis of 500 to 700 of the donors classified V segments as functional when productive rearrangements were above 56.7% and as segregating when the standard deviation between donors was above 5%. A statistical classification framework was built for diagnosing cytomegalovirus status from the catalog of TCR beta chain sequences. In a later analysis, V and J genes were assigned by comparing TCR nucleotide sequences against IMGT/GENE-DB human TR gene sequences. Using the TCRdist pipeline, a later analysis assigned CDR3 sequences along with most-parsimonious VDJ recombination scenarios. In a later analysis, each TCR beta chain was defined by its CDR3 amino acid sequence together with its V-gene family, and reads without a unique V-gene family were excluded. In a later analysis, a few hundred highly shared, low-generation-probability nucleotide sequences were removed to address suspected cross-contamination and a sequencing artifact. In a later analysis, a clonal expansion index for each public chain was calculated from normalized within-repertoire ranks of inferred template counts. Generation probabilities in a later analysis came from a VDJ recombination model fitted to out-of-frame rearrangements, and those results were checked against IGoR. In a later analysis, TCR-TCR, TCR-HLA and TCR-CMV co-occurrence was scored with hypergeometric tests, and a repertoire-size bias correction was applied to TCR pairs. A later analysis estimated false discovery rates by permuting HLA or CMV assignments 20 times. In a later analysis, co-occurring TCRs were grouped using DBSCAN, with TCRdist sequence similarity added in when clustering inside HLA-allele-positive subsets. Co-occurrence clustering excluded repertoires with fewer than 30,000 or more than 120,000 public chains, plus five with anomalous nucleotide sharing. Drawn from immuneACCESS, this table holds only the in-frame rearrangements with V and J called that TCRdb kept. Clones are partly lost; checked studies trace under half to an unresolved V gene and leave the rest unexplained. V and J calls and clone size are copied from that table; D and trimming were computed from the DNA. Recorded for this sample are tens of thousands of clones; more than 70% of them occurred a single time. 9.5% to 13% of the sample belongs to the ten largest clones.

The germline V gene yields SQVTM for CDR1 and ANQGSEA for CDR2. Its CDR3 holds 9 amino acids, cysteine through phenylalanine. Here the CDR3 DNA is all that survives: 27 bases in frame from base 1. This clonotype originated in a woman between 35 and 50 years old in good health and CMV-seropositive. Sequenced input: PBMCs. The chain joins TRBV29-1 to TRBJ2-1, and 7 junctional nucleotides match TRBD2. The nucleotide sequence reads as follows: TGCAGCGTTGAAGTTGCGGGGGTCTTC. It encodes CSVEVAGVF.